This TCR beta chain was documented in a study of T cell responses to AZD1222 COVID-19 vaccine (dated by TCRdb to the early 2020s). Concerning the study at large: TCR sequencing was performed for 230 to 250 trial participants, of whom 200 to 220 were given two doses of AZD1222 and some 26 were given two doses of MenACWY control vaccine. Enrollment into the trials was organized by age into subgroups of 18-55, 56-69 and 70-plus years, and those subgroups contained about 160, 30 and 59 TCR-sequenced participants, respectively. What the study reported, not specific to this receptor: In the small 56-69-year group, the increase in depth fell short of significance, most likely because of low power. Spike-specific TCR breadth and depth rose significantly after two AZD1222 doses compared with day 0 and with MenACWY recipients. Reportedly, close to half of the unique spike-specific TCRs recognized epitopes lying outside the regions that are mutated in the B.1.351 and B.1.1.7 variants. Participants were mostly white British, with more females than males. The authors suggested clonal diversity may have been underestimated. Conclusions about previously exposed vaccinees are limited because only a handful of AZD1222 recipients were SARS-CoV-2 seropositive at baseline. Vaccine-associated CD4 TCRs spanned the whole spike protein, with dominant responses in regions 160-218 and 743-854. Because no day 14 peak-response samples were available, repertoires were characterized only after the peak T cell response.

The CDR3 regions of human TCRbeta chains were analyzed by immunosequencing. On the authors' methods: TCRs in the repertoires were compared against a reference library of SARS-CoV-2-specific TCRs that had been generated with the MIRA antigen-specificity platform. Breadth was defined as the fraction of unique TCRs that were SARS-CoV-2-associated. Depth was defined as the fraction of total T cells that were SARS-CoV-2-associated. Using the MIRA data, each spike-specific TCR was mapped to the spike region that the TCR reacts to and placed in a CD4 or CD8 class. Log10-transformed breadth and depth values were compared by one-way ANOVA with Sidak's multiple comparisons tests. The immuneACCESS repertoire file appears here via TCRdb, limited to in-frame rearrangements. These files lack a portion of the clones; in checked studies, under half of the deficit traces to unresolved V genes, and the cause of the others is not known. The D gene and trimming were derived from the DNA, and the V and J assignments and clone size from that table. This sample has more than 95,000 clones in its table, and about nine tenths of those were observed once. The top ten constitute roughly 3.3% of the sample.

The sample's time point, from its label and the paper: about 28 days (+/-7) after the second vaccine dose. The treatment or condition label on this specimen signifies: meningococcal conjugate vaccine given as trial control. Vaccinee samples came from UK trials COV001 and COV002, including a single-blind randomized controlled phase 2/3 trial of AZD1222 (ChAdOx1 nCoV-19) in healthy adults. Trial participant PBMC samples were collected at day 0 and day 28 after the second dose for TCRbeta chain sequencing. Taken from cysteine to phenylalanine, the CDR3 has 15 residues. Only the CDR3 DNA is retained, 45 bases long and in frame from the first base. A distance of 19 bases separates the germline ends of V and J, which lose 4 bases and 7 bases respectively. CDR1 is given as MDHEN and CDR2 as SYDVKM, both from the germline V gene. Regarding this clone: Its antigen is not yet known. Per-base qualities were not stored, and no clone one base away is much larger.

The source material was peripheral blood, sampled 28 days after the second dose of the MenACWY control vaccine. The clonotype comes from an adult who received the MenACWY meningococcal vaccine as a control. Recombination joined TRBV28 with TRBJ1-2; TRBD1 is a weak D gene call, 6 bases matching. The DNA sequence is given as TGTGCCAGCAGTTCGTCAACAGGGTCTAGAGGTGGCTACACCTTC. Its translation reads: CASSSSTGSRGGYTF.